Listed here is a single T cell receptor beta chain. The target antigen is unknown. The authors ran a second PCR of about 6 to 11 cycles using a sample-barcoded 5' primer and a J-beta primer mix. With 12 random nucleotides, a template-switch adaptor tagged each individual cDNA molecule. TCRdb used MiXCR to reprocess the 5' RACE reads, holding one entry per CDR3 protein. This sample has 1.5 million to 2 million distinct CDR3 sequences, with approximately 32% found just once. Germline V CDR1 and CDR2: DFQATT, SNEGSKA (reference sequence). V was pared by 3 bases and J by 0 bases, with 12 bases between. The CDR3 has 16 residues. The data were obtained in a study of blood T cells in healthy people across ages. Donor samples were obtained from healthy Caucasian individuals from Russia, aged 6 to 90. Total RNA extraction produced at least 5.5 micrograms (per sample) for the study. The study's findings and limits: Long-lived donors carried more naive CD4+ cells and greater diversity than aged donors.

The sequence was obtained from a woman aged 25 to 39 in good health. V gene TRBV20-1 combines with J gene TRBJ2-6; D gene uncertain. Sequencing was performed on blood. Here the CDR3 reads CSASLGYHSGANVLTF. The CDR3 DNA reads TGCAGTGCTAGTCTCGGATACCACTCTGGGGCCAACGTCCTGACTTTC.